A selection of T cell receptor beta chains follows, all from one sample in a study of shared clonotypes between healthy human individuals. Only in-frame clones appear in the TCRdb table, and some are missing; sequencing was by immunoSEQ multiplex PCR. The sample carries more than 2 million clones, about 95% recorded once. The source material was naive CD8+ T cells sorted from blood. These receptors were collected from a man aged 18 to 35 in good health. CDR3s include the opening cysteine and the closing phenylalanine or tryptophan. A D gene is named only where the DNA matches it firmly. Only some rows state a clone size, as once, few, many or a class for expanded clones.

NA | NA | TRBJ2-2 | TRBV29-1 | TGCAGCGGGTCCGGGGGAGTAGAGGGCGGGGAGCTGTTTTTT | CSGSGGVEGGELFF
NA | NA | TRBJ2-3 | TRBV29-1 | TGCAGCGTGTTCCCCCGACTCACAGATACGCAGTATTTT | CSVFPRLTDTQYF
NA | TRBD2 | TRBJ2-7 | TRBV27 | TGTGCCAGCAGTTTGAGCGGGAGCTCCTACGAGCAGTACTTC | CASSLSGSSYEQYF
NA | TRBD2 | TRBJ2-7 | TRBV4-1 | TGCGCCAGCAGCCAGCCCGGGGGGGATCCCTCCTACGAGCAGTACTTC | CASSQPGGDPSYEQYF
NA | NA | TRBJ2-7 | TRBV5-6 | TGTGCCAGCAGCTCCGCGGGTGCCTACGAGCAGTACTTC | CASSSAGAYEQYF
NA | TRBD1 | TRBJ2-4 | TRBV5-6 | TGTGCCAGCAGCTTCGGGACAGGGGATTACATTCAGTACTTC | CASSFGTGDYIQYF
once | NA | TRBJ2-3 | TRBV7-9 | TGTGCCAGCAGCTTAGTCGGGACCCCCGAAGATACGCAGTATTTT | CASSLVGTPEDTQYF
NA | TRBD2 | TRBJ2-1 | TRBV5-1 | TGCGCCAGCAGCCACCCGACTAGCGGGGACTACAATGAGCAGTTCTTC | CASSHPTSGDYNEQFF
NA | NA | TRBJ1-5 | TRBV30 | TGTGCCTGGAGCCCCTCAGTCGACGGCGGGTCCCAGCATTTT | CAWSPSVDGGSQHF
NA | NA | TRBJ1-1 | TRBV6-5 | TGTGCCAGCAGTCCCTTAGGGGGGTGGGCTGAAGCTTTCTTT | CASSPLGGWAEAFF
NA | TRBD1 | TRBJ2-4 | TRBV7-9 | TGTGCCAGCAGCTTAGGAATGAGGTCGGACAGGGGGGACAAAAACATTCAGTACTTC | CASSLGMRSDRGDKNIQYF
NA | TRBD1 | TRBJ1-2 | TRBV7-3 | TGTGCCAGCAGCTCCGACGGGACAGGGGAGCATGGCTACACCTTC | CASSSDGTGEHGYTF
NA | TRBD2 | TRBJ2-6 | TRBV9 | TGTGCCAGCAGCGGGGACGGGACTAGCGGAGCCTCTGGGGCCAACGTCCTGACTTTC | CASSGDGTSGASGANVLTF
once | NA | TRBJ2-5 | TRBV10-3 | TGTGCCATCAGTGTCTCAGGAGCGGATAGGGAGACCCAGTACTTC | CAISVSGADRETQYF
NA | NA | TRBJ2-1 | TRBV29-1 | TGCAGCGTTTTTGCGGGGTCCTACAATGAGCAGTTCTTC | CSVFAGSYNEQFF